The sample holds one count of the clone carrying this T cell receptor (beta chain). Its antigen is currently unknown. The germline V gene encodes CDR1 SGHTA and CDR2 FQGNSA. Trimming left V 2 bases short and J 4 bases short, with 8 bases between. This CDR3 is 13 amino acids long. Using immunoSEQ multiplex PCR, the repertoire was profiled, and TCRdb retains in-frame clones only, with some absent. The repertoire includes about 600,000 clones, around 95% of them detected once, and about 0.11% sits in the top ten. This sample was taken from a study of shared clonotypes between healthy human individuals. Study conclusions and caveats: Compared with memory subsets, naive subsets generally had larger estimated richness.

CD45RO-negative CD8 cells positively selected for CCR7 made up the naive population, which excluded terminally differentiated effector memory CD45RA+ cells. The chain couples TRBV7-2 to TRBJ1-2, with TRBD1 as a possible D gene (5 bases). Sequenced sample: naive CD8+ T cells sorted from blood. This TCR was sampled from a woman in her 30s in good health. The CDR3 DNA reads TGTGCCAGCAGCTTAAAGGGGTCCTATGGCTACACCTTC. Encoded protein: CASSLKGSYGYTF.